Below, one T cell receptor (beta chain) is given with its context. These data originate in a study of blood T cell repertoires in COVID-19. Data came from immunoSEQ multiplex PCR; TCRdb stores just in-frame clones and leaves some out. There are about 130,000 clones in the sample; more than 75% occur only once, and around 20% lies in the top ten. The CDR3 length is 11 residues. Trimming left V 4 bases short and J 8 bases short, with 6 bases between. The germline gives CDR1 LGHDT, CDR2 YNNKEL (reference sequence). The sequence derives from a woman between 45 and 60 years old who had recovered from COVID-19. V gene TRBV3-1 (or the pseudogene TRBV3-2) combines with J gene TRBJ1-3, with D hard to call. The material sequenced was peripheral blood. CDR3 loop: CASSRGDTIYF. The CDR3 DNA follows: TGTGCCAGCAGCCGGGGAGACACCATATATTTT.